This T cell receptor beta chain was identified in a study of blood T cell repertoires in COVID-19. Study background: Samples came from the United States, Italy and Spain, spanning acute and convalescent COVID-19.

The CDR3 consists of 17 residues. Trimming cost V 1 base and J 5 bases; bases outside gene matches: 14. Germline assignment: CDR1 LNHDA and CDR2 SQIVND (reference sequence). Method: immunoSEQ multiplex PCR; TCRdb's copy keeps in-frame clones and lacks some. The profile shows around 140,000 clones, roughly 91% of them singletons. The sequenced material came from peripheral blood. The TCR originated in a man aged 45-65 years with active or convalescent COVID-19. The chain combines TRBV19 with TRBJ2-7; 7 bases align to TRBD2. The CDR3 protein is CASSIGPGRGRGDEQYF. CDR3 bases: TGTGCCAGTAGTATAGGTCCGGGGAGGGGCCGTGGAGACGAGCAGTACTTC.